Below, 5 T cell receptor beta chains from the same sample are listed, as sequenced in a study of blood T cell repertoires in COVID-19. Method: immunoSEQ multiplex PCR; TCRdb's copy keeps in-frame clones and lacks some. The sample holds about 140,000 clones, more than 75% seen once. Sample: peripheral blood. The receptor set was obtained from a man aged 50 to 59 with active COVID-19.

The rearrangement joins TRBV7-9 to TRBJ1-1; 7 nucleotides line up with TRBD1. The J segment lost 0 bases and the V segment lost 3 bases, leaving 1 base of the junction unmatched. The CDR3 sequence is 14 residues long. Germline CDR1 SEHNR, CDR2 FQNEAQ (reference sequence). CDR3 amino acids: CASSLGQLNTEAFF. CDR3 bases: TGTGCCAGCAGCTTGGGACAGCTGAACACTGAAGCTTTCTTT. Filled out from reference TRBV7-9 and TRBJ1-1, the complete variable domain reads DTGVSQNPRHKITKRGQNVTFRCDPISEHNRLYWYRQTLGQGPEFLTYFQNEAQLEKSRLLSDRFSAERPKGSFSTLEIQRTEQGDSAMYLCASSLGQLNTEAFFGQGTRLTVV.

The V gene is TRBV5-6, the J gene TRBJ1-1, with 8 positions matching TRBD1. The junction had 10 bases not matched to a gene; V was cut back by 4 bases and J by 11 bases. Looked up from germline, CDR1 is SGHDT and CDR2 is YYEEEE. The CDR3 spans 13 residues. CDR3: CASSNPAGGRAFF. As DNA, the CDR3 is TGTGCCAGCAGCAATCCTGCAGGGGGCAGGGCTTTCTTT.

This chain uses TRBV6-6 with TRBJ2-3; 7 bases line up with TRBD2. Trimming cost V 6 bases and J 0 bases; bases outside gene matches: 9. The CDR3 runs to 16 residues. Germline V gene sequence: CDR1 MNHNY, CDR2 SVGAGI (reference sequence). DNA of the CDR3: TGTGCCAGCAGAGGGAATTCGCGGGGGAGCACAGATACGCAGTATTTT. Translated, it gives CASRGNSRGSTDTQYF.

V is TRBV15 and J is TRBJ2-7; 12 bases fit TRBD2. V dropped 3 bases and J dropped 4; count of bases not matched to a gene: 7. Germline V gene lookup returns CDR1 LNHNV and CDR2 YYDKDF (reference sequence). The CDR3 loop spans 16 amino acids. The CDR3 coding sequence is TGTGCCACCAGCAGCCTAGCGGGGGGGCTAGTGTACGAGCAGTACTTC. Its translation: CATSSLAGGLVYEQYF.

The chain carries TRBV7-9 and TRBJ1-2; TRBD1 is a possible D gene (6 bases). This CDR3 is 13 amino acids long. V was cut by 5 bases and J by 7 bases, with 14 bases left in between. The germline CDR1 and CDR2 sequences are SEHNR and FQNEAQ (reference sequence). CDR3 in DNA: TGTGCCAGCAGCCTCGACCCGACAGGTGGCTACACCTTC. Protein sequence: CASSLDPTGGYTF.